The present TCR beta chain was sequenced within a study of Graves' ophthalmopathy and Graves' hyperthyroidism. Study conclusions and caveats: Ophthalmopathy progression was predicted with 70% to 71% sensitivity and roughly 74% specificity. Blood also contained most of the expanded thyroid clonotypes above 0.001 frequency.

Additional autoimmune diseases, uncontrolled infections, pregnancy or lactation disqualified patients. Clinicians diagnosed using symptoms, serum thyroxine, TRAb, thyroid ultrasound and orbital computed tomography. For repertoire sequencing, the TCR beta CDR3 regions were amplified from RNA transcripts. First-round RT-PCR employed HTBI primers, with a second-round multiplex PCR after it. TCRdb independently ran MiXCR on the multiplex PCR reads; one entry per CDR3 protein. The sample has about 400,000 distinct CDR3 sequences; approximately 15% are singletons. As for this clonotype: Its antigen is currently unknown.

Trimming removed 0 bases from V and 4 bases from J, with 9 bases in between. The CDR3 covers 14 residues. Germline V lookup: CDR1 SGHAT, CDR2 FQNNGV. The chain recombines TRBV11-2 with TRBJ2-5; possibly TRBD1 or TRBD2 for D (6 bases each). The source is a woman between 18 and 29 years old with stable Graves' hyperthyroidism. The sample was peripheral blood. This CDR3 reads CASSLDGGRETQYF. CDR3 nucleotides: TGTGCCAGCAGCTTAGATGGGGGGCGAGAGACCCAGTACTTC.